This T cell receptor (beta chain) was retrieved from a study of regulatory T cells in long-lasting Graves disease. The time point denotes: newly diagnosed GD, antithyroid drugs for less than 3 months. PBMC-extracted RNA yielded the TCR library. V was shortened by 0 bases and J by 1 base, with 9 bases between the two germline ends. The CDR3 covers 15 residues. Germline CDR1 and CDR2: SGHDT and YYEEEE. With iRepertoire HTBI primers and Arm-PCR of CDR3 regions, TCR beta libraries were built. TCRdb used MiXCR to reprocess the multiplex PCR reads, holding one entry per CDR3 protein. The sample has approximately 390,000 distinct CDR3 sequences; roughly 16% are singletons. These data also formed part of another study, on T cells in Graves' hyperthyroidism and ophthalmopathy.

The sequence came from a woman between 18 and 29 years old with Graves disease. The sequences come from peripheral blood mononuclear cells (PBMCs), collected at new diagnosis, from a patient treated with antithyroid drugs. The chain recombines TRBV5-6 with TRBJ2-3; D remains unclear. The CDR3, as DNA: TGTGCCAGCAGCTTGGGACCCGTGGGCACAGATACGCAGTATTTT. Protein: CASSLGPVGTDTQYF.